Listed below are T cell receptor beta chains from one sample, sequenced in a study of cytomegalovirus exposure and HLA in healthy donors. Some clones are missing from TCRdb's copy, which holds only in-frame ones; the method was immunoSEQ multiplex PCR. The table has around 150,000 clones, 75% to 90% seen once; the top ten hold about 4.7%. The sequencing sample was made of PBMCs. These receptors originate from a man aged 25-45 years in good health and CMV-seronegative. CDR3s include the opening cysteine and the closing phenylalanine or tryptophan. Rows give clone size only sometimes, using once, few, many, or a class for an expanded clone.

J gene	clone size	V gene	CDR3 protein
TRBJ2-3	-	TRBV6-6	CASSYSGAEYF
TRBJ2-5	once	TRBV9	CASSVVPTGGQETQYF
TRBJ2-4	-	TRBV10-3	CAISESTAGLKDIQYF
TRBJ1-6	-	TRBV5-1	CASSLGGQNNSPLHF
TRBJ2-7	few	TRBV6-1	CASSRLAGAYEQYF
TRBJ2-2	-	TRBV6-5	CASTGNTGELFF
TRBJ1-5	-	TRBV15	CATSRDGRSGWSNQPQHF
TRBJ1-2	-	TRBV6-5	CASSSSRGQAYGYTF
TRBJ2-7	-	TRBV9	CASSVGGGTSGVHSYEQYF
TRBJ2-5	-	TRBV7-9	CASSPFQETQYF
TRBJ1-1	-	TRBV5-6	CASLQAARMNTEAFF
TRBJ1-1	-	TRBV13	CASSFQGGNTEAFF
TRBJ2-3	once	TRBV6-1	CASSGGQTDTQYF
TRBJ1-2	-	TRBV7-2	CASSWGTGGDFYTF
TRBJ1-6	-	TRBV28	CASSRIGPGSILSPLHF
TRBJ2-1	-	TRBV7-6	CASSPGGLNNEQFF